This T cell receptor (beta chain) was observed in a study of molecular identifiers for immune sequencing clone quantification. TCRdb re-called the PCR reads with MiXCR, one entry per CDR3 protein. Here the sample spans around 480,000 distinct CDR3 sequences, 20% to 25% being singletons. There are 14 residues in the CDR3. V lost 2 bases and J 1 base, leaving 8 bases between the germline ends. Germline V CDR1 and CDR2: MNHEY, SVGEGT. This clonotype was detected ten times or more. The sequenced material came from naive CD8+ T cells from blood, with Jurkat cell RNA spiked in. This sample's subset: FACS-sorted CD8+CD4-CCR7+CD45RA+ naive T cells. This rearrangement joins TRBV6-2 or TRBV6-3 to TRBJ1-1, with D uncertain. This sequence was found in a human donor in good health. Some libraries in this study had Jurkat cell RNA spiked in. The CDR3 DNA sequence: TGTGCCAGCAGTTACGCGACACCGAACACTGAAGCTTTCTTT. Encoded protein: CASSYATPNTEAFF.